The 9 T cell receptor beta chains presented below share a single source sample, sequenced in a study of memory CD4+ T cells and cytomegalovirus serostatus. Repertoires were generated with immunoSEQ multiplex PCR, while TCRdb's copy carries only in-frame clones and drops some. The sample includes roughly 50,000 clones, more than 60% of them seen just once. Single viable CD3+CD4+CD8-CD45RO+ cells were sorted as the memory CD4+ T cells. Sequenced: memory CD4+ T cells from blood. Receptors originate from an adult in good health and CMV-seronegative.

The chain carries TRBV18 and TRBJ1-5, with D unclear. CDR1 and CDR2 from the germline V gene are KGHSH and LQKENI. V was cut by 3 bases and J by 4 bases, with 7 bases left in between. CDR3 length: 13 residues. CDR3 protein: CASSPGTNQPQHF. CDR3 nucleotide sequence: TGTGCCAGCTCACCGGGAACAAATCAGCCCCAGCATTTT.

The chain combines TRBV5-1 with TRBJ2-2; TRBD1 agrees at 11 bases. The germline V gene has CDR1 SGHRS and CDR2 YFSETQ. The CDR3 contains 17 residues. V shed 4 bases, J shed 6 bases, and the junction held 11 bases outside the gene matches. CDR3 sequence (DNA): TGCGCCAGCAGCCGGGGGGCCGGGACAGGGGGTTCCGGGGAGCTGTTTTTT. It is translated as CASSRGAGTGGSGELFF.

In its sample, this clone was seen a few times. The rearrangement joins TRBV18 to TRBJ1-6; a weak D match, TRBD1 (6 bases). In germline, CDR1 is KGHSH, CDR2 LQKENI. There are 14 residues in the CDR3. With 6 bases removed from V and 7 bases from J, the gap between germline ends came to 13 bases. CDR3 region: CASSGGQGNSPLHF. In nucleotides, the CDR3 is TGTGCCAGCTCCGGTGGTCAGGGGAATTCACCCCTCCACTTT.

This clone was picked up a small number of times. The J gene is TRBJ1-1, the V gene TRBV19, with D possibly matching TRBD1 (6 bases). The CDR3 covers 15 residues. Deletions cut 5 bases from V and 7 bases from J, with 20 bases between. The germline V gene encodes CDR1 LNHDA and CDR2 SQIVND (reference sequence). CDR3 DNA sequence: TGTGCCAGTAGTCCAGACAGGTTCGGGGGCGGTGAAGCTTTCTTT. Its protein product is CASSPDRFGGGEAFF.

Ten or more counts support this clone. The chain couples TRBV19 to TRBJ2-3; D unclear. The V end lost 5 bases, the J end lost 4 bases, and 13 bases lay between the germline ends. The germline V gene encodes CDR1 LNHDA and CDR2 SQIVND (reference sequence). CDR3 length equals 14 residues. CDR3 loop: CASSDPGTADTQYF. In DNA form, the CDR3 reads TGTGCCAGTAGTGACCCTGGTACGGCAGATACGCAGTATTTT.

The rearrangement uses TRBV6-5 and TRBJ1-3; D is undetermined. V lost 7 bases to trimming and J lost 0 bases, with 7 bases between them. This CDR3 spans 13 amino acids. Per germline, CDR1 MNHEY and CDR2 SVGAGI. The CDR3 loop is CASIAGSGNTIYF. The DNA for the CDR3 is TGTGCCAGCATCGCAGGCTCTGGAAACACCATATATTTT.

This clone is termed medium-sized (0.01 to 0.1%). The chain links TRBV7-2 to TRBJ2-3; D is undetermined. The CDR3 totals 13 residues. Trimming pared 5 bases from V and 4 bases from J, leaving 10 bases between. In germline, CDR1 is SGHTA, CDR2 FQGNSA. This CDR3 is CASSRRVADTQYF. Here the CDR3 DNA reads TGTGCCAGCAGCCGCCGAGTGGCAGATACGCAGTATTTT.

This sequence joins TRBV5-8 and TRBJ2-1, with D possibly called TRBD1 or TRBD2 (5 bases each). Trimming pared 4 bases from V and 5 bases from J, leaving 13 bases between. Germline loops: CDR1 SGHTS, CDR2 YDEGEE. This CDR3 is 14 amino acids long. For the CDR3, the DNA is TGTGCCAGCAGCCACCGGGACCGCAACAATGAGCAGTTCTTC. Its translation: CASSHRDRNNEQFF. The full variable domain, completed using reference TRBV5-8 and TRBJ2-1, is EAGVTQSPTHLIKTRGQQATLRCSPISGHTSVYWYQQALGLGLQFLLWYDEGEERNRGNFPPRFSGRQFPNYSSELNVNALELEDSALYLCASSHRDRNNEQFFGPGTRLTVL.

V usage is TRBV19 and J usage is TRBJ2-5; TRBD2 is a possible D gene (5 bases). The CDR3 runs to 15 residues. From germline, CDR1 is LNHDA and CDR2 SQIVND (reference sequence). V lost 5 bases to trimming and J lost 4 bases, with 17 bases between them. The DNA for the CDR3 is TGTGCCAGTAGTTTAGGCGCCCAAGGGAGAGAGACCCAGTACTTC. This translates into CASSLGAQGRETQYF.